The T cell receptor (beta chain) described here comes from a study of blood T cell repertoires in COVID-19. In this sample, this clone turned up once. Per the original methods: Estimates of nucleated cell counts were drawn from the amplification of reference gene primers. The data were produced by immunoSEQ multiplex PCR, yet TCRdb's version contains in-frame clones alone and is incomplete. The DNA gave D and trimming, while V, J and clone size come from that table. The sample yields about 240,000 clones, about 91% seen once. Sequences were obtained from PBMCs or T cells enriched from blood (not recorded which). The source is a woman aged 25 to 39 with acute COVID-19.

CDR3 residues: CASSFPVLEGNEKLFF. CDR3 DNA: TGCGCCAGCAGCTTCCCCGTTCTAGAGGGAAATGAAAAACTGTTTTTT. The chain links TRBV5-1 to TRBJ1-4; D not certain. This CDR3 is 16 amino acids long. The V gene lost 2 bases and the J gene lost 5 bases, with 16 bases spanning the gap. Germline V gene data show CDR1 as SGHRS and CDR2 as YFSETQ.